The TCR beta chain described here comes from a study of blood T cell repertoires in COVID-19. Study-level information: The United States, Italy and Spain supplied acute and convalescent COVID-19 samples. The analysed material was cDNA or gDNA that came from T cells, B-cell-depleted T cells, or PBMCs.

The CDR3 has 18 amino acids. Trimming shortened V by 5 bases and J by 5 bases, and 25 bases separated the two germline ends. Per the germline V gene, CDR1 is ENHRY and CDR2 is SYGVKD. The data were produced by immunoSEQ multiplex PCR, yet TCRdb's version contains in-frame clones alone and is incomplete. The table has about 480,000 clones, approximately 90% seen once. The clonotype comes from a woman aged 30 to 39 with acute or convalescent COVID-19. The chain carries TRBV10-3 and TRBJ1-5; D possibly corresponds to TRBD1 (6 bases). The sample was peripheral blood. In DNA, the CDR3 is TGTGCCATCAGTCTATATTATTCCTTCCGGGACAACTATCAGCCCCAGCATTTT. It encodes CAISLYYSFRDNYQPQHF.